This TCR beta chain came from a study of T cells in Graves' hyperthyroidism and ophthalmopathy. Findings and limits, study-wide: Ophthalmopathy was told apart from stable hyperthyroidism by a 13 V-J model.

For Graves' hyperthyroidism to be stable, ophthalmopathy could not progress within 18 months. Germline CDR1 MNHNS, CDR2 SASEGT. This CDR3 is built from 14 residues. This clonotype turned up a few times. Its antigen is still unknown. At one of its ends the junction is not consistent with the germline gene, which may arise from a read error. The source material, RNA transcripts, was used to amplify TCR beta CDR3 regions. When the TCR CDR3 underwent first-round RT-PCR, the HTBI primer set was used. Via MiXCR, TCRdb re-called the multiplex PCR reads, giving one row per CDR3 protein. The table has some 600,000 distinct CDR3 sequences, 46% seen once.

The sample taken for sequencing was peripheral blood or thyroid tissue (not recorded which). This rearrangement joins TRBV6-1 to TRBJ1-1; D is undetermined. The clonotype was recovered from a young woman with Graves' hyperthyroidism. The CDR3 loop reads CASGEVNLGTEAFF. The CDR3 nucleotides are TGTGCCAGCGGTGAAGTTAACTTGGGGACTGAAGCTTTCTTT.